The clone carrying this T cell receptor (beta chain) was seen once. The antigen is not known. TCRdb reprocessed the 5' RACE reads with MiXCR, giving one entry per CDR3 protein. The profile shows roughly 350,000 distinct CDR3 sequences, around 7.6% of them singletons. This record comes from a study of CD8 T cells in ankylosing spondylitis. Overall study findings and caveats: A CD8+ phenotype characterized the disease-linked clones, which were relatively rare in peripheral blood. Blood of patients with ankylosing spondylitis appeared to be characterized by a TCR beta motif of eight highly homologous variants. Earlier work had already found some motif variants in reactive arthritis synovial fluid and blood.

This CDR3 region has 16 residues. The V segment lost 4 bases and the J segment 4 bases; nucleotides outside the gene matches: 10. From germline, CDR1 is SGHRS and CDR2 YFSETQ. V is TRBV5-1 and J is TRBJ2-3, with TRBD2 matching 9 bases. The sample comprised blood, either unsorted or a sorted T cell fraction (not recorded which). This clonotype was obtained from a male donor with ankylosing spondylitis. In DNA, the CDR3 is TGCGCCAGCAGCCCCGGCGTAGCGGGAGACCCAGATACGCAGTATTTT. This codes for CASSPGVAGDPDTQYF.